This T cell receptor (beta chain) was sequenced during a study of control samples from healthy donors and cancer patients. V was pared by 2 bases and J by 5 bases, with 8 bases of the junction left unmatched. CDR1 SGHTA and CDR2 FQGNSA come from the germline V gene. This CDR3 contains 15 residues. The assay was immunoSEQ multiplex PCR, and TCRdb's table has in-frame clones only and misses some. The table records 150,000 to 200,000 clones, 85% to 95% of them present only once. The V call is TRBV7-2, the J call TRBJ1-2, with 7 bases identical to TRBD1. The sequenced material came from blood. This receptor was obtained from a man aged 30-40 years in good health. The CDR3 is CASSLQPGGQYGYTF. CDR3 nucleotide sequence: TGTGCCAGCAGCTTACAGCCAGGGGGACAGTATGGCTACACCTTC. Using reference TRBV7-2 and TRBJ1-2 for the parts outside the CDR3, the full variable domain is GAGVSQSPSNKVTEKGKDVELRCDPISGHTALYWYRQSLGQGLEFLIYFQGNSAPDKSGLPSDRFSAERTGGSVSTLTIQRTQQEDSAVYLCASSLQPGGQYGYTFGSGTRLTVV.